This note documents a single T cell receptor (beta chain) sequence. Assay used: immunoSEQ multiplex PCR; TCRdb lists only in-frame clones, some missing. The repertoire has 30,000 to 35,000 clones, 85% to 95% of them found once; the top ten carry about 2.4%. V dropped 0 bases and J dropped 5 bases, with 13 bases sitting between them. CDR1 and CDR2 (germline): SGHDN, FVKESK. This CDR3 is 16 amino acids long. The entry originates in a study of T cells in tuberculosis. This sample's time point: new active TB diagnosis, blood taken before or within 7 days of starting treatment. Active tuberculosis patients were new diagnoses, HIV-seronegative, South African, and aged 18 years or older.

The origin of this receptor is an adult with tuberculosis. This specimen consisted of PBMCs, obtained at tuberculosis diagnosis. The rearrangement joins TRBV14 to TRBJ1-4; D gene uncertain. The CDR3 nucleotides read TGTGCCAGCAGCCAAGAAGGAGACCAGTTGAATGAAAAACTGTTTTTT. It encodes CASSQEGDQLNEKLFF.